The sequence of this T cell receptor beta chain was determined in a study of blood T cells in healthy people across ages. Study-level results: Per million T cells, TCR beta diversity dropped roughly linearly as age increased. As naive T cell percentage varied, TCR beta diversity correlated strongly with it.

RNA extraction gave at least 5.5 micrograms of total RNA per sample. This clonotype was seen a handful of times. The antigen remains undetermined. For the second PCR, which ran for about 7 to 11 cycles, a sample-barcoded 5' primer and a J-beta primer mix were used. TCRdb ran MiXCR on the 5' RACE reads and lists one entry per CDR3 protein. The sample lists hundreds of thousands of distinct CDR3 sequences, under 30% occurring once. This TCR came from a woman aged 80 or over in good health. The sequencing input was blood.

Here the CDR3 reads CASSALGTSGSGSYNEQFF. The CDR3, as DNA: TGTGCCAGCAGTGCCCTCGGGACTAGCGGGTCGGGCTCCTACAATGAGCAGTTCTTC. V and J are TRBV6-1 and TRBJ2-1; 12 bases are a match to TRBD2. Losses at the gene ends were 4 bases for V and 0 bases for J; bases not matched to a gene: 10. The germline V gene encodes CDR1 MNHNS and CDR2 SASEGT. CDR3 size: 19 residues.